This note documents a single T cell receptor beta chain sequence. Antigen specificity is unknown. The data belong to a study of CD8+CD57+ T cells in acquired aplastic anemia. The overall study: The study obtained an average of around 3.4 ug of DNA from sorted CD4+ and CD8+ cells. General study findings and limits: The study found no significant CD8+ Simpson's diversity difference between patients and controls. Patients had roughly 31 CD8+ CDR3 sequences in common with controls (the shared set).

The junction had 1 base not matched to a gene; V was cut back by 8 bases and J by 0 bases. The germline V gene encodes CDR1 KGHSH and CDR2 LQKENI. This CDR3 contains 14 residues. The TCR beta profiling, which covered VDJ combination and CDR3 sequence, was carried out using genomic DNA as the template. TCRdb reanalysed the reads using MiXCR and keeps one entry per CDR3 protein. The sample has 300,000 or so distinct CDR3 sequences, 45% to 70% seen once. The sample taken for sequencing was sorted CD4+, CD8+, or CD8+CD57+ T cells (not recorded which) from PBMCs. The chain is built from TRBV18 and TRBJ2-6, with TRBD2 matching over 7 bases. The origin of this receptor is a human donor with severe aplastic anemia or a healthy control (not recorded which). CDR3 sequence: CASRGSSGANVLTF. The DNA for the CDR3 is TGTGCCAGCCGCGGGAGCTCTGGGGCCAACGTCCTGACTTTC.